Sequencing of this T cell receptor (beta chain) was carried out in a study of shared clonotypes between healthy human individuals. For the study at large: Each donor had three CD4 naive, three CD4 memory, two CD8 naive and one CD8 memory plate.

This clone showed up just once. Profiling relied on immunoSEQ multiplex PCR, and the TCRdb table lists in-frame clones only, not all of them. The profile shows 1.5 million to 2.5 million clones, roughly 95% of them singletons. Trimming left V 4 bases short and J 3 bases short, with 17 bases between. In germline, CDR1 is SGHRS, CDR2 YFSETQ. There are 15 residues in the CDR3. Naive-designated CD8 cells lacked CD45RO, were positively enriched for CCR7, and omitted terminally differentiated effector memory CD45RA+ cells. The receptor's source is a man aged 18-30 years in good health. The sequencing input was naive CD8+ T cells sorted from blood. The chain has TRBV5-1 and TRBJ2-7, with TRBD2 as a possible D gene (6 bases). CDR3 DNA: TGCGCCAGCAGCCCGCGGGGAGCGGATTACTACGAGCAGTACTTC. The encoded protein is CASSPRGADYYEQYF.